These T cell receptor beta chains were read from a single sample in a study of T cells in Graves' hyperthyroidism and ophthalmopathy. MiXCR, run by TCRdb on the multiplex PCR reads, gives a single entry per CDR3 protein. Seen here are around 290,000 distinct CDR3 sequences, about 17% observed once, and the top ten hold around 55%. Source material: blood. These TCRs come from an older woman with Graves' ophthalmopathy. Each CDR3 is given with its conserved first and last residue. D genes are given only for firm matches. Not every row has a clone size; where given, it reads once, few, many or a size class.

clone size: many; V gene: TRBV5-1; J gene: TRBJ2-7; D gene: TRBD1; CDR3 DNA: TGCGCCAGTTCTCCCCCTTCCGGGACAGGGACTTACGAGCAGTACTTC; CDR3 protein: CASSPPSGTGTYEQYF
clone size: many; V gene: TRBV6-1; J gene: TRBJ1-2; D gene: TRBD1; CDR3 DNA: TGTGCCAGCAGTCGGGACAGGGAGGAAGGCTACACCTTC; CDR3 protein: CASSRDREEGYTF
clone size: many; V gene: TRBV11-1; J gene: TRBJ2-2; D gene: -; CDR3 DNA: TGTGCCAGCAGCTTTGGGACCTTGGGCGCCGGGGAGCTGTTTTTT; CDR3 protein: CASSFGTLGAGELFF
clone size: -; V gene: TRBV25-1; J gene: TRBJ2-3; D gene: -; CDR3 DNA: TGTGCCAGCAGTTACCGGGGGCGAGGCACAGATACGCAGTATTTT; CDR3 protein: CASSYRGRGTDTQYF
clone size: many; V gene: TRBV28; J gene: TRBJ2-1; D gene: TRBD2; CDR3 DNA: TGTGCCAGCAGTACCGGACTAGCGGGAGGTTATGAGCAGTTCTTC; CDR3 protein: CASSTGLAGGYEQFF
clone size: few; V gene: TRBV9; J gene: TRBJ2-7; D gene: -; CDR3 DNA: TGTGCCAGCAGCGTAACTGGGGGCGCAGGATACGAGCAGTACTTC; CDR3 protein: CASSVTGGAGYEQYF
clone size: -; V gene: TRBV20-1; J gene: TRBJ2-5; D gene: -; CDR3 DNA: TGCAGTGCTAGACCAGGGACTGGGTGGGAGACCCAGTACTTC; CDR3 protein: CSARPGTGWETQYF
clone size: few; V gene: TRBV4-1; J gene: TRBJ1-4; D gene: TRBD1; CDR3 DNA: TGCGCCAGCAGCCTCCGGGACAGTAATGAAAAACTGTTTTTT; CDR3 protein: CASSLRDSNEKLFF
clone size: few; V gene: TRBV27; J gene: TRBJ2-1; D gene: TRBD2; CDR3 DNA: TGTGCCACCAAATACGGGGGGAGCTCCTACAATGAGCAGTTCTTC; CDR3 protein: CATKYGGSSYNEQFF
clone size: few; V gene: TRBV9; J gene: TRBJ2-6; D gene: TRBD1; CDR3 DNA: TGTGCCAGCAGCGTAGGCGGGGACAGGGGTTCGAGGGGGGCCAACGTCCTGACTTTC; CDR3 protein: CASSVGGDRGSRGANVLTF
clone size: many; V gene: TRBV5-1; J gene: TRBJ2-2; D gene: -; CDR3 DNA: TGCGCCAGCAGCGCGGTCCCGGGACGGGCCGGGGAGCTGTTTTTT; CDR3 protein: CASSAVPGRAGELFF
clone size: many; V gene: TRBV11-3; J gene: TRBJ2-7; D gene: TRBD2; CDR3 DNA: TGTGCCAGCAGCCGATGGGGGGGGAGCTCCTACGAGCAGTACTTC; CDR3 protein: CASSRWGGSSYEQYF
clone size: many; V gene: TRBV5-1; J gene: TRBJ2-7; D gene: -; CDR3 DNA: TGCGCCAGCAGCTCTAGGACAGCCTCCGGGGAGCAGTACTTC; CDR3 protein: CASSSRTASGEQYF
clone size: few; V gene: TRBV15; J gene: TRBJ1-2; D gene: -; CDR3 DNA: TGTGCCACCAGTAGCAGGGAGTCCCCTTATGGCTACACCTTC; CDR3 protein: CATSSRESPYGYTF
clone size: many; V gene: TRBV7-3; J gene: TRBJ2-3; D gene: TRBD2; CDR3 DNA: TGTGCCACTAAACTAGCGGCTAGCACGGATACGCAGTATTTT; CDR3 protein: CATKLAASTDTQYF
clone size: few; V gene: TRBV6-1; J gene: TRBJ1-3; D gene: -; CDR3 DNA: TGTGCCAGCAGGGCTTCTGGAAACACCATATATTTT; CDR3 protein: CASRASGNTIYF
clone size: -; V gene: TRBV5-5; J gene: TRBJ1-2; D gene: TRBD1; CDR3 DNA: TGTGCCAGCAGCTTGAGGGGGACAGGGTATGGCTACACCTTC; CDR3 protein: CASSLRGTGYGYTF
clone size: few; V gene: TRBV5-6; J gene: TRBJ2-2; D gene: -; CDR3 DNA: TGTGCCAGCAGCTTAGAGGGCCAAATGAACACCGGGGAGCTGTTTTTT; CDR3 protein: CASSLEGQMNTGELFF
clone size: many; V gene: TRBV18; J gene: TRBJ2-7; D gene: -; CDR3 DNA: TGTGCCAGCTCACCACCGGAAAGCCGAGGCTACGAGCAGTACTTC; CDR3 protein: CASSPPESRGYEQYF
clone size: -; V gene: TRBV12-5; J gene: TRBJ2-6; D gene: -; CDR3 DNA: TGTGCTAGTGGTTTAGGGTCTGGGGCCAACGTCCTGACTTTC; CDR3 protein: CASGLGSGANVLTF
clone size: -; V gene: TRBV20-1; J gene: TRBJ1-2; D gene: -; CDR3 DNA: TGCGGTGCTACCCTTAGGCATGGCTACACCTTC; CDR3 protein: CGATLRHGYTF
clone size: many; V gene: TRBV12-3/TRBV12-4; J gene: TRBJ2-7; D gene: TRBD1; CDR3 DNA: TGTGCCAGCAGTCGTACCGGGACAGGGGTCCACGAGCAGTACTTC; CDR3 protein: CASSRTGTGVHEQYF
clone size: once; V gene: TRBV5-1; J gene: TRBJ2-7; D gene: -; CDR3 DNA: TGCGCCAGCAGCTTGGGGGGGAGCCACTACGAGCAGTACTTC; CDR3 protein: CASSLGGSHYEQYF
clone size: many; V gene: TRBV28; J gene: TRBJ1-2; D gene: -; CDR3 DNA: TGTGCCAGCAGTCCGGCAGCGACAGTAAATAACTATGGCTACACCTTC; CDR3 protein: CASSPAATVNNYGYTF
clone size: few; V gene: TRBV20-1; J gene: TRBJ2-7; D gene: -; CDR3 DNA: TGCAGTGCTAGACGGACGGGTACCTACGAGCAGTACTTC; CDR3 protein: CSARRTGTYEQYF
clone size: -; V gene: TRBV10-3; J gene: TRBJ2-1; D gene: TRBD1; CDR3 DNA: TGTGCCATCAGCTTGACAGGGGACTACAATGAGCAGTTCTTC; CDR3 protein: CAISLTGDYNEQFF
clone size: -; V gene: TRBV10-3; J gene: TRBJ2-2; D gene: -; CDR3 DNA: TGTGCCATCAGTGGGCCGTACGGGGACCTAACCGCGAACACCGGGGAGCTGTTTTTT; CDR3 protein: CAISGPYGDLTANTGELFF
clone size: many; V gene: TRBV20-1; J gene: TRBJ2-1; D gene: TRBD2; CDR3 DNA: TGCAGTGCTAGATTAGGCGGGAGGGCCACAGAAGAGCAGTTCTTC; CDR3 protein: CSARLGGRATEEQFF
clone size: few; V gene: TRBV12-3/TRBV12-4; J gene: TRBJ2-2; D gene: -; CDR3 DNA: TGTGCCAGCAACTCGGACACAGCGAACACCGGGGAGCTGTTTTTT; CDR3 protein: CASNSDTANTGELFF
clone size: -; V gene: TRBV30; J gene: TRBJ1-6; D gene: TRBD1; CDR3 DNA: TGTGCCTGGAAGCTCCATGCCGGGACAGGGGGTTCACCCCTCCACTTT; CDR3 protein: CAWKLHAGTGGSPLHF